This entry concerns a single T cell receptor (beta chain). The antigen is unknown. Deep-level running was used for the assay. As processed by the authors: ImmunoSEQ sequences covered only the junction and lacked quality scores; filtering therefore differed. Assay: immunoSEQ multiplex PCR; the TCRdb copy retains only in-frame clones and omits some. That table is the source of V, J and clone size, and D and trimming were worked out from the DNA. Of just over 2,000,000 clones in the sample, about 95% were seen once. The sample belongs to a study of shared clonotypes between healthy human individuals. Study-level background: Participating donors consisted of a couple of women and a few men aged 18 to 49. Study conclusions and caveats: Compared with memory subsets, naive subsets generally had larger estimated richness.

Only CD45RO-negative cells positively selected for CCR7 counted as naive CD8 cells, so terminally differentiated effector memory CD45RA+ cells were excluded. The CDR3 spans 14 residues. CDR1 LNHDA and CDR2 SQIVND come from the germline V gene (reference sequence). With V trimmed by 4 bases and J by 7 bases, 1 base remained unmatched. This clonotype originated in a man between 18 and 29 years old in good health. Material for sequencing was naive CD8+ T cells sorted from blood. This chain links TRBV19 with TRBJ2-1, with 13 bases fitting TRBD2. CDR3 sequence (DNA): TGTGCCAGTAGTAGGACTAGCGGGGGAAATGAGCAGTTCTTC. This gives the protein CASSRTSGGNEQFF. The full variable domain, with the rest looked up from reference TRBV19 and TRBJ2-1, is DGGITQSPKYLFRKEGQNVTLSCEQNLNHDAMYWYRQDPGQGLRLIYYSQIVNDFQKGDIAEGYSVSREKKESFPLTVTSAQKNPTAFYLCASSRTSGGNEQFFGPGTRLTVL.